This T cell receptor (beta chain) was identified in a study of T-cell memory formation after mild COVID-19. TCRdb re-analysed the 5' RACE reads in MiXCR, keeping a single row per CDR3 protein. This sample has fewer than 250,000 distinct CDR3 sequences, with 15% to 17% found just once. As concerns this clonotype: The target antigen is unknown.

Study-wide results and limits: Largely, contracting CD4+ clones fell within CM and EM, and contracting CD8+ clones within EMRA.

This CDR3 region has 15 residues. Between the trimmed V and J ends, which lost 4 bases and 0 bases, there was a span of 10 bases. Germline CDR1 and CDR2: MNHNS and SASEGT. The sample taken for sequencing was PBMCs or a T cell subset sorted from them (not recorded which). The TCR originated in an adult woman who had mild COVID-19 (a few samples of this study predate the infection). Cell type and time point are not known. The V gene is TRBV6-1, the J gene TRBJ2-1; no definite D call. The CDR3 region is CASSVQSSSYNEQFF. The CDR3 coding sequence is TGTGCCAGCAGTGTCCAGTCGAGCTCCTACAATGAGCAGTTCTTC.